This T cell receptor (beta chain) was sequenced during a study of blood T cell repertoires in COVID-19. V gave up 3 bases and J gave up 1 base; unmatched junction bases: 5. The CDR3 is made up of 16 amino acids. The germline CDR1 and CDR2 sequences are MNHEY and SMNVEV (reference sequence). The method was immunoSEQ multiplex PCR; TCRdb's version includes in-frame clones alone and lacks a portion of them. The sample includes fewer than 200,000 clones, about 80% of them seen just once. The sample was peripheral blood. The V gene is TRBV27, the J gene TRBJ2-3; TRBD2 agrees at 9 bases. The clonotype comes from a man aged 55 to 70 with acute or convalescent COVID-19. DNA for the CDR3: TGTGCCAGCAGTTTTTTGGGACTAGCCCGCACAGATACGCAGTATTTT. This encodes CASSFLGLARTDTQYF.